This TCR beta chain came from a study of cytomegalovirus exposure and HLA in healthy donors. In the study overall: A prior study identified 117 million unique TCR beta sequences from some 180 million T cells.

V was shortened by 5 bases and J by 0 bases, with 8 bases between the two germline ends. Germline loops: CDR1 SGHTA, CDR2 FQGNSA. The CDR3 has 14 residues. The PCR contained 60 Vbeta and 13 Jbeta primers. Repertoires were generated with immunoSEQ multiplex PCR, while TCRdb's copy carries only in-frame clones and drops some. The sample has around 200,000 clones, roughly four fifths seen once. This TCR derives from a woman under 40 in good health and CMV-seropositive. The chain employs TRBV7-2 and TRBJ2-1; D might be TRBD2 (6 bases). The sequenced material came from PBMCs. CDR3 in amino acids: CASSRDFSYNEQFF. As DNA, the CDR3 is TGTGCCAGCAGCCGGGACTTCTCCTACAATGAGCAGTTCTTC.